Listed below are T cell receptor beta chains from one sample, sequenced in a study of control samples from healthy donors and cancer patients. Data came from immunoSEQ multiplex PCR; TCRdb stores just in-frame clones and leaves some out. Of about 150,000 clones in the sample, roughly 89% were seen once. Sequenced: blood. The receptors stem from a man between 25 and 39 years old in good health. The CDR3 runs from the conserved cysteine through the conserved F or W. Fields, in order: D gene, J gene, clone size, V gene, CDR3 DNA, CDR3 protein. D genes are given only for firm matches. Rows may omit the clone size; those that give it use once, few, many or a size class.

>-|TRBJ2-7|-|TRBV5-6
TGTGCCAGCAGCTTGGGTCGGCTGTCCTTCCCCTACGAGCAGTACTTC
CASSLGRLSFPYEQYF
>-|TRBJ2-2|-|TRBV7-2
TGTGCCAGCAGCTTTGGGTACACCGGGGAGCTGTTTTTT
CASSFGYTGELFF
>TRBD2|TRBJ2-7|-|TRBV7-9
TGTGCCAGCAGCTTTAGCGGGAGGGCCGGAGAGCAGTACTTC
CASSFSGRAGEQYF
>-|TRBJ2-1|-|TRBV2
TGTGCCAGCAGTGTTAGCGGAAATTCCTACAATGAGCAGTTCTTC
CASSVSGNSYNEQFF
>TRBD1|TRBJ2-1|-|TRBV4-3
TGCGCCAGCAGCCAAGGAGAGGGGGCCGTGTTCAATGAGCAGTTCTTC
CASSQGEGAVFNEQFF
>TRBD1|TRBJ2-1|-|TRBV7-9
TGTGCCAGCAGCTTAACCGGACAGGGGAGTAGCTCCTACAATGAGCAGTTCTTC
CASSLTGQGSSSYNEQFF
>-|TRBJ1-4|-|TRBV7-9
TGTGCCAGCGATACTAGGGGGGAAAAACTGTTTTTT
CASDTRGEKLFF
>-|TRBJ2-7|-|TRBV5-1
TGCGCCAGCAGCTTGGCCACCGGAGAGCAGTACTTC
CASSLATGEQYF
>TRBD1|TRBJ2-1|once|TRBV11-3
TGTGCCAGCAGCTTAGAGAGGGGGCTGGTAAACAATGAGCAGTTCTTC
CASSLERGLVNNEQFF
>-|TRBJ2-7|once|TRBV20-1
TGCAGTGCTAGTAAGGGAACAGGCTCCTACGAGCAGTACTTC
CSASKGTGSYEQYF
>TRBD1|TRBJ1-3|-|TRBV7-2
TGTGCCAGCAGCTTAGACAGGGGGAGGGGAAACACCATATATTTT
CASSLDRGRGNTIYF
>-|TRBJ2-7|-|TRBV6-5
TGTGCCAGCAGTTACAGGGCAGAGGCCTCTAGGGAGCAGTACTTC
CASSYRAEASREQYF
>-|TRBJ1-5|-|TRBV9
TGTGCCAGCAGCGTAGGCAATCAGCCCCAGCATTTT
CASSVGNQPQHF
>-|TRBJ2-2|-|TRBV28
TGTGCCAGCAGCCCCGGGGCGGGGCTGGACACCGGGGAGCTGTTTTTT
CASSPGAGLDTGELFF
>-|TRBJ2-7|-|TRBV27
TGTGCCAGCAGTCCAGGTACAGGGTTCTACGAGCAGTACTTC
CASSPGTGFYEQYF
>-|TRBJ1-6|few|TRBV7-2
TGTGCCAGCAGCCAAGTCAACTATAATTCACCCCTCCACTTT
CASSQVNYNSPLHF
>TRBD1|TRBJ1-5|-|TRBV6-6
TGTGCCAGCAGTTACTCGGTAGACAGGGAAAATCAGCCCCAGCATTTT
CASSYSVDRENQPQHF
>-|TRBJ1-3|-|TRBV4-3
TGCGCCAGCAGCCAAGACACCCCGACTGCAAGCTCTGGAAACACCATATATTTT
CASSQDTPTASSGNTIYF
>-|TRBJ1-6|once|TRBV9
TGTGCCAGCAGCGTTGACCCACATAAAGATAATTCACCCCTCCACTTT
CASSVDPHKDNSPLHF
>-|TRBJ2-2|-|TRBV2
TGTGCCAGCTCCCTAGAGAACACCGGGGAGCTGTTTTTT
CASSLENTGELFF
>-|TRBJ1-2|-|TRBV25-1
TGTGCCAGCAGGTCAGACAGGTCTCCTAACTATGGCTACACCTTC
CASRSDRSPNYGYTF
>TRBD1|TRBJ2-3|-|TRBV6-5
TGTGCCAGCAGAAGAGGGGGCGACACAGATACGCAGTATTTT
CASRRGGDTDTQYF
>-|TRBJ1-2|-|TRBV4-1
TGCGCCAGCAGCCAAGGGCGACCTGGAAATGGCTACACCTTC
CASSQGRPGNGYTF
>-|TRBJ1-2|-|TRBV7-9
TGTGCCAGCAGCTCGCAACAGGGCGGCTATGGCTACACCTTC
CASSSQQGGYGYTF
>-|TRBJ2-7|once|TRBV12-3/TRBV12-4
TGTGCCAGCAGTTCAGGTCTCCTCGAGCAGTACTTC
CASSSGLLEQYF
>-|TRBJ2-2|-|TRBV12-3/TRBV12-4
TGTGCCAGCAGTTTCGACACCGGGGAGCTGTTTTTT
CASSFDTGELFF
>-|TRBJ2-7|-|TRBV9
TGTGCCAGCAGCGTAGTTGACGGATCCTACGAGCAGTACTTC
CASSVVDGSYEQYF
>-|TRBJ1-1|-|TRBV9
TGTGCCAGCAGCGTAGGGTGGGGGGGCAACACTGAAGCTTTCTTT
CASSVGWGGNTEAFF
>-|TRBJ1-2|once|TRBV6-2/TRBV6-3
TGTGCCAGCAGTTCAGACCTTGGCTACACCTTC
CASSSDLGYTF
>-|TRBJ1-4|-|TRBV10-3
TGTGCCATCGCACCGGACTTAAATGAAAAACTGTTTTTT
CAIAPDLNEKLFF
>-|TRBJ2-7|-|TRBV6-2/TRBV6-3
TGTGCCAGCAGTTACTCGTACGCAGGCGATTCCCCCTACGAGCAGTACTTC
CASSYSYAGDSPYEQYF
>TRBD2|TRBJ2-5|-|TRBV6-2/TRBV6-3
TGTGCCAGCAGCGGGGCAGTCAGCGGGAGACGAGAGACCCAGTACTTC
CASSGAVSGRRETQYF
>TRBD2|TRBJ2-1|-|TRBV7-9
TGTGCCAGCAGCTCCGGGACTAGTGCTCTCTATGAGCAGTTCTTC
CASSSGTSALYEQFF
>TRBD2|TRBJ2-3|-|TRBV18
TGTGCCAGCTCATCCGGGACTATAAGCACAGATACGCAGTATTTT
CASSSGTISTDTQYF
>-|TRBJ2-5|-|TRBV18
TGTGCCAGCTCACCCTACACCAGCCCCCAAGAGACCCAGTACTTC
CASSPYTSPQETQYF
>TRBD1|TRBJ2-2|-|TRBV29-1
TGCAGCGTTGCAGGGGGCTGGGGCACCGGGGAGCTGTTTTTT
CSVAGGWGTGELFF
>-|TRBJ2-5|-|TRBV5-3
TGTGCCAGAAGCGGACGACTAGTCTGTTTGGAGACCCAGTACTTC
CARSGRLVCLETQYF
>-|TRBJ1-5|once|TRBV7-2
TGTGCCAGCAGCCCATCCCGTACTCAGCCCCAGCATTTT
CASSPSRTQPQHF
>TRBD2|TRBJ2-3|-|TRBV11-3
TGTGCCAGCAGCCCGGGACTAGCGAGAAGCACAGATACGCAGTATTTT
CASSPGLARSTDTQYF
>TRBD1|TRBJ2-2|-|TRBV4-1
TGCGCCAGCAGCCTGGGACAGCGCGGCGGGGAGCTGTTTTTT
CASSLGQRGGELFF
>-|TRBJ2-7|-|TRBV5-4
TGTGCCAGCAGGAAGTTTGGATATACCTACGAGCAGTACTTC
CASRKFGYTYEQYF
>-|TRBJ1-6|-|TRBV7-9
TGTGCCAGCAGTATGAAAGAGGGGCGTTCACCCCTCCACTTT
CASSMKEGRSPLHF
>-|TRBJ2-5|-|TRBV7-9
TGTGCCAGCAGCTCCGGACGCACCCTGGAGACCCAGTACTTC
CASSSGRTLETQYF
>-|TRBJ2-1|-|TRBV3-1/TRBV3-2
TGTGCCAGCAGCCAAGTTACCACGAACAATGAGCAGTTCTTC
CASSQVTTNNEQFF
>TRBD1|TRBJ2-7|-|TRBV7-9
TGTGCCAGCAGCTTACCCTCCACCGGGACAGAGCTTTCCTACGAGCAGTACTTC
CASSLPSTGTELSYEQYF
>-|TRBJ1-1|-|TRBV7-2
TGTGCCAGCAGCTGGCGACAAGTGAACACTGAAGCTTTCTTT
CASSWRQVNTEAFF
>TRBD1|TRBJ2-7|-|TRBV3-1/TRBV3-2
TGTGCCAGCAGCACAGGGGTGGGCGACGAGCAGTACTTC
CASSTGVGDEQYF
>-|TRBJ2-7|-|TRBV7-9
TGTGCCAGCAGCCTCCCGGGACGGTCCTACGAGCAGTACTTC
CASSLPGRSYEQYF
>TRBD2|TRBJ2-7|-|TRBV7-2
TGTGCCAGCAGCCCCCGGGGGGGCGGAAGGGTATACGAGCAGTACTTC
CASSPRGGGRVYEQYF
>-|TRBJ2-7|-|TRBV27
TGTGCCAGCAGTTTAATCTCAGGGAAGGAGTACTACGAGCAGTACTTC
CASSLISGKEYYEQYF
>-|TRBJ2-1|few|TRBV5-4
TGTGCCAGCAGCCTGGAAGGTCAGGACGACTACAATGAGCAGTTCTTC
CASSLEGQDDYNEQFF